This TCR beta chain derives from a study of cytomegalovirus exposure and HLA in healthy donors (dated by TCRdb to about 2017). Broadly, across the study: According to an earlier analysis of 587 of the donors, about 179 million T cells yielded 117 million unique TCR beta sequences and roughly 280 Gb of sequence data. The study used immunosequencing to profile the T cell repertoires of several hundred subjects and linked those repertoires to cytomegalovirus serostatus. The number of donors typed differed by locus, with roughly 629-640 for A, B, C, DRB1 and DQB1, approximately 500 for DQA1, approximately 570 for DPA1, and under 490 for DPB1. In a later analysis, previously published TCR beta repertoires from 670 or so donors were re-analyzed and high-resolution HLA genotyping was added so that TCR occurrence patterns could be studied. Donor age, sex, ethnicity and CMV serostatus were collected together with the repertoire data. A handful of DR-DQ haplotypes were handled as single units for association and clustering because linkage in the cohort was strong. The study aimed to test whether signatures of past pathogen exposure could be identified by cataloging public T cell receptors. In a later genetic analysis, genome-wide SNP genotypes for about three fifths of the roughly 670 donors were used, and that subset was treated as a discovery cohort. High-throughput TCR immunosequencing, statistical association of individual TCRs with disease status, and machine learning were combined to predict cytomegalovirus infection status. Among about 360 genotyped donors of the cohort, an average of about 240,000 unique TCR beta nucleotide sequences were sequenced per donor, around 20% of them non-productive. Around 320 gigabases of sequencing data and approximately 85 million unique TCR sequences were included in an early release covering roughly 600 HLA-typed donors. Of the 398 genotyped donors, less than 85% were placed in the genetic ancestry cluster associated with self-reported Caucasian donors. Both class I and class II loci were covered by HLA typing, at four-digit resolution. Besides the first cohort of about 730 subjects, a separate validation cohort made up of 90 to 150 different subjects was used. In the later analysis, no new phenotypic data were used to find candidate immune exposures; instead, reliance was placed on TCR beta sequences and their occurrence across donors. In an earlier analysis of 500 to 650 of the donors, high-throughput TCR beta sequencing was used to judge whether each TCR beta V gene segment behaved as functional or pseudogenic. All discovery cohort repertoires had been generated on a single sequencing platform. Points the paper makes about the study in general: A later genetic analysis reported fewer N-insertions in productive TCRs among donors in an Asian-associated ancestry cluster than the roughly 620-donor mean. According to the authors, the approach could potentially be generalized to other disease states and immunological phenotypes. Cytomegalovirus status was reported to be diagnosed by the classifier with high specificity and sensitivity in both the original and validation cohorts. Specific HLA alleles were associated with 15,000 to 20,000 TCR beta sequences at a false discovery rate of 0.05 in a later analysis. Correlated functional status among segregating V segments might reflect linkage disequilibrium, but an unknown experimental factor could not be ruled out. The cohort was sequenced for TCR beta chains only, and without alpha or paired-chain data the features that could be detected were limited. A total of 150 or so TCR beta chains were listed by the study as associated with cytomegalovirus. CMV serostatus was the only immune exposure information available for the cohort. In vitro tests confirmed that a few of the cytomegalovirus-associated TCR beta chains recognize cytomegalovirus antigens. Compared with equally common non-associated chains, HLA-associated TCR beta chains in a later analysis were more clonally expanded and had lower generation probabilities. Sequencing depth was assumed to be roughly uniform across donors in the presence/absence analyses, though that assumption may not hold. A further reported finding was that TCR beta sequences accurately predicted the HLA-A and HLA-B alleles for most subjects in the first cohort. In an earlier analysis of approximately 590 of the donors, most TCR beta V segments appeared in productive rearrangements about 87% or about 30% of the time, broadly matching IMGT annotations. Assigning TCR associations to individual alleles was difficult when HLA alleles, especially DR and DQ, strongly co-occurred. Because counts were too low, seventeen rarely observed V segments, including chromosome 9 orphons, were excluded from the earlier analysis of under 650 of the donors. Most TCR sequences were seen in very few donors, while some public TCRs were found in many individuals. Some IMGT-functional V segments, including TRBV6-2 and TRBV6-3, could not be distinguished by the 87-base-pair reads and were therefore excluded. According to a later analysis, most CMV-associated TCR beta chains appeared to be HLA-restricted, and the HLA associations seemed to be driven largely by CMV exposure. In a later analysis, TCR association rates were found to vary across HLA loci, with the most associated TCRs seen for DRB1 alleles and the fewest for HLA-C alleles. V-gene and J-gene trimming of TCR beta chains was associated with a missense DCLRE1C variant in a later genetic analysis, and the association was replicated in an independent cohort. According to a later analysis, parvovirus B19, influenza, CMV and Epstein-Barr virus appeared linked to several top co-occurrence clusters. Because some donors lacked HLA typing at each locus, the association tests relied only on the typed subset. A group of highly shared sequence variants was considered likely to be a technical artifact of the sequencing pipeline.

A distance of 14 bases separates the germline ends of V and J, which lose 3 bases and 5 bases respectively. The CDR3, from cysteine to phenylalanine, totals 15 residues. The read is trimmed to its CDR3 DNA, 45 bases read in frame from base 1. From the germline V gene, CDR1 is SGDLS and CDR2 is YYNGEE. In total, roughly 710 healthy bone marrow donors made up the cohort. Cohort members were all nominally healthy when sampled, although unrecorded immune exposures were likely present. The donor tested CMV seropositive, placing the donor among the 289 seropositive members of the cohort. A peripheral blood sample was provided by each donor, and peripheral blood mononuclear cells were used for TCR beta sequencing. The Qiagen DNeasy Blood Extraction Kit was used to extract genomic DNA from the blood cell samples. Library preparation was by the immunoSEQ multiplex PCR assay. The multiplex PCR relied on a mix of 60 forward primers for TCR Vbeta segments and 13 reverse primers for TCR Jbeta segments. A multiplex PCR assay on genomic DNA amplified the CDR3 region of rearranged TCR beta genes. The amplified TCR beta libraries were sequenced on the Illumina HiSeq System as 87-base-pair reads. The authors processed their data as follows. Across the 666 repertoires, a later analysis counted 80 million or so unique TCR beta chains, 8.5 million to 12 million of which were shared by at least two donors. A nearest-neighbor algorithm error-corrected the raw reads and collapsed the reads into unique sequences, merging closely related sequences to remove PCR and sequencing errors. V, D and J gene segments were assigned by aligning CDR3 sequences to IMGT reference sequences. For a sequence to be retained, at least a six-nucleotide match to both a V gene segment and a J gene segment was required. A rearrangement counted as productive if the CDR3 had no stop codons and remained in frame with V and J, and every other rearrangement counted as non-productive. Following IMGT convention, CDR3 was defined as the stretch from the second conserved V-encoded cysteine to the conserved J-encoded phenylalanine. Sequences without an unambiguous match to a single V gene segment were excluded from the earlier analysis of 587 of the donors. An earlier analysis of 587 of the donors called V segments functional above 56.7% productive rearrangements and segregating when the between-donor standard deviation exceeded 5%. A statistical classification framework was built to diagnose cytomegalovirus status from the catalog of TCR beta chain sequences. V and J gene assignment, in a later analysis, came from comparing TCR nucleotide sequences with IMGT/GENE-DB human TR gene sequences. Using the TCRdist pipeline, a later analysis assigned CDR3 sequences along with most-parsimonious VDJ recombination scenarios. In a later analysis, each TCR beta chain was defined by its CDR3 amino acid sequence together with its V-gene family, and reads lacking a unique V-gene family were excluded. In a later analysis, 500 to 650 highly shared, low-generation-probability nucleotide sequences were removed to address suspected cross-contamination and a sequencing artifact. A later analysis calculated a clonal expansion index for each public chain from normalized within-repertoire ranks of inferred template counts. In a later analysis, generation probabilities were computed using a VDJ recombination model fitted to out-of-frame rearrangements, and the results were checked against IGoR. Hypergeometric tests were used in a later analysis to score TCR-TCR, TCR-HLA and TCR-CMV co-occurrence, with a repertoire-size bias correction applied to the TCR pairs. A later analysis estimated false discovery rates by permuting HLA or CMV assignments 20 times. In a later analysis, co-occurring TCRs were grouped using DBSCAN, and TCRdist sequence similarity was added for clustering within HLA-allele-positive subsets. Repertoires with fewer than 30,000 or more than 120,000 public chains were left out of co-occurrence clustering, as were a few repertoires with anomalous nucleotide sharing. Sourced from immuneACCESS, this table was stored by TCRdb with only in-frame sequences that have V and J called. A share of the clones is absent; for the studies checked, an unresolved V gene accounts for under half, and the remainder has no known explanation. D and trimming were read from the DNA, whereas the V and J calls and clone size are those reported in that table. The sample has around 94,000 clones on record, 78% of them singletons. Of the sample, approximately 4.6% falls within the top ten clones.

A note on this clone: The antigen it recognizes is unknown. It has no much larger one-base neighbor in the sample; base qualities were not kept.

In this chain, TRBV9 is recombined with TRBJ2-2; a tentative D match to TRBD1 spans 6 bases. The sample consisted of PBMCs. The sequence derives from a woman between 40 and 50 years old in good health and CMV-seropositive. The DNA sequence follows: TGTGCCAGCAGCGATGCGCTAGACAGGACCGGGGAGCTGTTTTTT. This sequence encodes CASSDALDRTGELFF.